Presented here are 27 T cell receptor beta chains from one specimen sequenced in a study of T cell changes during pregnancy in multiple sclerosis. TCRdb keeps only in-frame clones here, not all; method: immunoSEQ multiplex PCR. The table has approximately 130,000 clones, 96% seen once; the top ten hold 0.44%. The material was peripheral blood, obtained after pregnancy. These receptors all stem from a female donor with multiple sclerosis, enrolled in a pregnancy study.

DNA of the CDR3: TGTGCCAGCAGTACCGGGACAGGGGGAAAACAGCCCCAGCATTTT. Translation: CASSTGTGGKQPQHF. The V gene is TRBV6-5, the J gene TRBJ1-5; 11 nucleotides agree with TRBD1. The CDR3 consists of 15 residues. V lost 5 bases, J lost 7 bases, and 7 bases stayed unmatched. Germline V gene sequence: CDR1 MNHEY, CDR2 SVGAGI.

The rearrangement links TRBV14 to TRBJ2-7; tentative D call: TRBD1 (6 bases). Germline CDR1 is SGHDN and CDR2 is FVKESK. The CDR3 has 15 residues. Trimming stripped 4 bases from V and 3 bases from J, with 16 bases between. The CDR3 region is CASSPSQGDGYEQYF. The CDR3 DNA follows: TGTGCCAGCAGCCCTTCACAGGGTGATGGCTACGAGCAGTACTTC.

The chain combines TRBV9 with TRBJ2-6; 11 nucleotides agree with TRBD1. This CDR3 has 22 residues. Looked up from germline, CDR1 is SGDLS and CDR2 is YYNGEE. The V segment lost 2 bases and the J segment 0 bases; nucleotides outside the gene matches: 16. CDR3 coding DNA: TGTGCCAGCAGCGTTAACACCGGGACAGGGGGTTCCTTCGGCTCTGGGGCCAACGTCCTGACTTTC. It encodes CASSVNTGTGGSFGSGANVLTF. Based on the CDR3 plus reference TRBV9 and TRBJ2-6, the full variable domain is DSGVTQTPKHLITATGQRVTLRCSPRSGDLSVYWYQQSLDQGLQFLIQYYNGEERAKGNILERFSAQQFPDLHSELNLSSLELGDSALYFCASSVNTGTGGSFGSGANVLTFGAGSRLTVL.

The chain is built from TRBV30 and TRBJ2-7; maybe TRBD1 (5 bases). V lost 0 bases and J lost 0, with 12 bases in between. Germline CDR1 GTSNPN, CDR2 SVGIG (reference sequence). The CDR3 is made up of 15 amino acids. The CDR3 here is CAWSVLGASSYEQYF. DNA of the CDR3: TGTGCCTGGAGTGTACTTGGGGCCAGCTCCTACGAGCAGTACTTC.

The chain carries TRBV4-1 and TRBJ1-2; D gene ambiguous. The CDR3 has 17 residues. Germline V CDR1 and CDR2: MGHRA, YSYEKL. V lost 1 base and J lost 8, with 23 bases in between. The chain's CDR3 is CASSQVGSPLTLSGYTF. Here the CDR3 DNA reads TGCGCCAGCAGCCAAGTTGGGAGTCCCTTAACCCTCTCAGGCTACACCTTC.

In nucleotides, the CDR3 is TGTGCCAGCAGTGATAGGGGGCAATCGACAACTGAAGCTTTCTTT. This codes for CASSDRGQSTTEAFF. The chain has TRBV2 and TRBJ1-1; 7 nucleotides agree with TRBD1. Germline CDR1 and CDR2: SNHLY and FYNNEI. V lost 3 bases, J lost 5 bases, and 9 bases stayed unmatched. The CDR3 runs 15 residues.

The V gene is TRBV4-3, the J gene TRBJ2-7, with D hard to call. Germline CDR1 and CDR2: LGHNA and YSLEER. The CDR3 covers 16 residues. Trimming stripped 1 base from V and 2 bases from J, with 15 bases between. The CDR3, as DNA: TGCGCCAGCAGCCAAGGACCTGCAGTCGCGGCCTACGAGCAGTACTTC. Amino acid sequence: CASSQGPAVAAYEQYF.

J is TRBJ1-1 and V is TRBV7-8, with 7 nucleotides matching TRBD1. The trim removed 7 bases at V and 0 bases at J, leaving 2 bases unmatched. This CDR3 is built from 13 residues. Germline V CDR1 and CDR2: SGHVS, FQNEAQ. This CDR3 is CASMRGLNTEAFF. Here the CDR3 DNA reads TGTGCCAGCATGAGGGGGCTGAACACTGAAGCTTTCTTT.

The CDR3 region has the DNA TGCGCCAGCAGCCCCGGCGGGGGGAGGGAAAAACTGTTTTTT. Residues: CASSPGGGREKLFF. The J gene is TRBJ1-4, the V gene TRBV5-1, with a weak D call TRBD1 (5 bases). The length of the CDR3 is 14 residues. V shed 4 bases and J shed 8 bases, with 15 bases lying between them. The germline V gene has CDR1 SGHRS and CDR2 YFSETQ. The variable domain in full, completed from reference TRBV5-1 and TRBJ1-4, reads KAGVTQTPRYLIKTRGQQVTLSCSPISGHRSVSWYQQTPGQGLQFLFEYFSETQRNKGNFPGRFSGRQFSNSRSEMNVSTLELGDSALYLCASSPGGGREKLFFGSGTQLSVL.

This chain uses TRBV19 with TRBJ2-7; D perhaps matches TRBD1 (5 bases). The CDR3 sequence is 13 residues long. V was trimmed by 1 base and J by 3 bases, leaving 7 bases between them. Germline assignment: CDR1 LNHDA and CDR2 SQIVND (reference sequence). This chain's CDR3 is CASSIGQLYEQYF. DNA for the CDR3: TGTGCCAGTAGTATAGGACAGCTCTACGAGCAGTACTTC.

This clone has just one count. The chain joins TRBV19 to TRBJ2-1, with D uncertain. The CDR3 is made up of 13 amino acids. Germline assignment: CDR1 LNHDA and CDR2 SQIVND (reference sequence). V was shortened by 3 bases and J by 4 bases, with 7 bases between the two germline ends. This CDR3 reads CASSIWQYNEQFF. CDR3 sequence (DNA): TGTGCCAGTAGTATCTGGCAGTACAATGAGCAGTTCTTC.

The CDR3: CASSPSTGFFGYTF. DNA for the CDR3: TGTGCCAGCAGCCCCTCGACAGGGTTCTTTGGCTACACCTTC. This chain joins TRBV7-2 and TRBJ1-2; TRBD1 aligns across 7 bases. Per the germline V gene, CDR1 is SGHTA and CDR2 is FQGNSA. The CDR3 is made up of 14 amino acids. The V and J ends lost 5 bases and 7 bases, in that order; junction bases with no gene match: 10. Together with reference TRBV7-2 and TRBJ1-2, the CDR3 gives the full variable domain: GAGVSQSPSNKVTEKGKDVELRCDPISGHTALYWYRQSLGQGLEFLIYFQGNSAPDKSGLPSDRFSAERTGGSVSTLTIQRTQQEDSAVYLCASSPSTGFFGYTFGSGTRLTVV.

The rearrangement uses TRBV28 and TRBJ2-7; 7 nucleotides agree with TRBD2. The CDR3 contains 14 residues. Germline CDR1 reads MDHEN; CDR2 reads SYDVKM. With 2 bases clipped from V and 2 bases from J, the junction kept 3 bases outside the gene matches. The CDR3 reads CASSLLAATYEQYF. For the CDR3, the DNA is TGTGCCAGCAGTTTACTAGCGGCGACCTACGAGCAGTACTTC.

This chain connects TRBV2 to TRBJ2-2; 8 bases match TRBD1. Germline V gene lookup returns CDR1 SNHLY and CDR2 FYNNEI. V dropped 6 bases and J dropped 5; count of bases not matched to a gene: 11. CDR3 size: 16 residues. CDR3 bases: TGTGCCAGCAGACCCTTGGCAGGGGGCAAAACCGGGGAGCTGTTTTTT. Encoded protein: CASRPLAGGKTGELFF.

V gene TRBV28 combines with J gene TRBJ2-3, with D perhaps matching TRBD1 (6 bases). CDR3 length equals 18 residues. Germline V gene data show CDR1 as MDHEN and CDR2 as SYDVKM. Trimming took 3 bases from V and 2 from J, leaving 21 bases between them. The CDR3 here is CASSFGGRFHRITDTQYF. DNA for the CDR3: TGTGCCAGCAGTTTTGGGGGCAGGTTCCACAGAATCACAGATACGCAGTATTTT.

The genes are TRBV6-6 and TRBJ1-4; unclear D gene. From germline, CDR1 is MNHNY and CDR2 SVGAGI (reference sequence). The CDR3 extends over 14 amino acids. Deletions cut 7 bases from V and 0 bases from J, with 9 bases between. The CDR3 protein is CASTREATNEKLFF. The CDR3 DNA sequence: TGTGCCAGCACTCGGGAGGCAACTAATGAAAAACTGTTTTTT.

The chain recombines TRBV29-1 with TRBJ2-3; D is unresolved. Germline assignment: CDR1 SQVTM and CDR2 ANQGSEA. V was shortened by 1 base and J by 1 base, with 12 bases between the two germline ends. The CDR3 loop spans 15 amino acids. Here the CDR3 reads CSVEARSAGTDTQYF. In DNA, the CDR3 is TGCAGCGTTGAAGCGCGGAGCGCTGGCACAGATACGCAGTATTTT.

The gene calls are TRBV6-5 and TRBJ2-5, with 8 nucleotides matching TRBD1. The J call is uncertain, as TRBJ2-7 better fits the DNA end. The germline V gene has CDR1 MNHEY and CDR2 SVGAGI. This CDR3 is 13 amino acids long. Written as DNA, the CDR3 is TGTGCCAGCAGACACGACAGGGGTAACGAGCAGTACTTC. Protein product: CASRHDRGNEQYF.

The rearrangement uses TRBV9 and TRBJ2-3, with 8 nucleotides matching TRBD2. J gave up 0 bases and V 2 bases, and 5 bases lay outside the gene matches. The V gene's germline CDR1 is SGDLS and CDR2 YYNGEE. The CDR3 consists of 16 residues. The CDR3 region is CASSVRAGVSTDTQYF. The CDR3 nucleotides are TGTGCCAGCAGCGTGAGAGCGGGAGTCAGCACAGATACGCAGTATTTT.

The chain has TRBV9 and TRBJ2-2; D might be TRBD1 (6 bases). V lost 3 bases and J lost 5, with 11 bases in between. The germline CDR1 and CDR2 sequences are SGDLS and YYNGEE. The CDR3 has 14 residues. The CDR3 reads CASSGRTVTGELFF. CDR3 in DNA: TGTGCCAGCAGCGGACGGACAGTAACCGGGGAGCTGTTTTTT.

The chain joins TRBV27 to TRBJ2-7, with 7 bases fitting TRBD1. V was clipped by 1 base and J by 2 bases; unmatched bases: 2. Germline values: CDR1 MNHEY, CDR2 SMNVEV (reference sequence). The CDR3 sequence is 14 residues long. This CDR3 is CASSLLDRPYEQYF. The CDR3, as DNA: TGTGCCAGCAGTTTATTGGACAGGCCCTACGAGCAGTACTTC.

The chain carries TRBV23-1 and TRBJ2-2, with D perhaps matching TRBD2 (6 bases). TRBV23-1 is given ORF status, its function remaining uncertain. V dropped 4 bases and J dropped 0 bases, with 21 bases sitting between them. This CDR3 spans 19 amino acids. CDR3: CASSPGPGTCRTNTGELFF. Written as DNA, the CDR3 is TGCGCCAGCAGTCCAGGTCCCGGGACTTGCCGCACGAACACCGGGGAGCTGTTTTTT.

The J gene is TRBJ2-1, the V gene TRBV5-1, with 7 bases lining up with TRBD2. V gave up 5 bases and J gave up 2 bases; unmatched junction bases: 10. The CDR3 is 16 residues long. Germline-derived CDR1 and CDR2 are SGHRS and YFSETQ. CDR3 region: CASRRDYTRTYNEQFF. The CDR3 nucleotides are TGCGCCAGCAGGAGGGACTACACCAGGACCTACAATGAGCAGTTCTTC.

The chain joins TRBV19 to TRBJ2-1; 7 positions match TRBD2. J was trimmed by 0 bases and V by 8 bases; bases with no gene match: 4. The CDR3 runs to 14 residues. Germline V lookup: CDR1 LNHDA, CDR2 SQIVND (reference sequence). The DNA of the CDR3 is TGTGCCAGTTGGGGGGGGTCCTCCTACAATGAGCAGTTCTTC. This sequence encodes CASWGGSSYNEQFF.

The CDR3 DNA reads TGTGCCACCAGCAGAGGGGGCCCAGAGGATACGCAGTATTTT. It is translated as CATSRGGPEDTQYF. The chain has TRBV15 and TRBJ2-3; the D gene is possibly TRBD1 (5 bases). Trimming removed 1 base at V and 6 bases at J, with 11 bases between. Germline loops: CDR1 LNHNV, CDR2 YYDKDF (reference sequence). The CDR3 loop spans 14 amino acids.

CDR3 residues: CASSEALRTGTYGYTF. CDR3 bases: TGTGCCAGCAGCGAGGCCCTCCGGACAGGGACGTATGGCTACACCTTC. This chain links TRBV9 with TRBJ1-2; 8 nucleotides match TRBD1. The length of the CDR3 is 16 residues. After removal of 3 bases from V and 5 bases from J, the junction contained 12 bases not matched to a gene. Germline loops: CDR1 SGDLS, CDR2 YYNGEE.

This chain joins TRBV27 and TRBJ2-1; no definite D call. With 2 bases removed from V and 0 bases from J, the gap between germline ends came to 5 bases. The CDR3 is made up of 14 amino acids. From germline, CDR1 is MNHEY and CDR2 SMNVEV (reference sequence). CDR3 sequence reads: CASSLARSYNEQFF. CDR3 bases: TGTGCCAGCAGTTTAGCGCGCTCCTACAATGAGCAGTTCTTC.